Listed below are T cell receptor beta chains from one sample, sequenced in a study of tumor and adjacent non-tumor tissue in lung cancer. TCRdb independently ran MiXCR on the multiplex PCR reads; one entry per CDR3 protein. The sample has tens of thousands of distinct CDR3 sequences, around 67% seen once. Sequenced material: distant non-tumor lung tissue. The receptors come from a woman between 40 and 50 years old with non-small cell lung cancer. The CDR3 runs from the conserved cysteine through the conserved F or W. The D gene is left open where the match is weak. The listing skips clone size in some rows; elsewhere it reads once, few, many or a size class.

d_call	v_call	clone_size	j_call	cdr3_nt	cdr3_aa
.	TRBV7-3	few	TRBJ2-5	TGTGCCAGCAGCCTATCGGACAGAGAGACCCAGTACTTC	CASSLSDRETQYF
TRBD1	TRBV5-1	once	TRBJ1-1	TGCGCCAGCAGCTTGGAAGGACAGGGCTGTGTAGACACTGAAGCTTTCTTT	CASSLEGQGCVDTEAFF
TRBD1	TRBV5-5	.	TRBJ1-2	TGTGACAGCAGTCCAGCGCGGACAGGGCTAAATGGGGGCTACACCTTC	CDSSPARTGLNGGYTF
.	TRBV20-1	many	TRBJ2-4	TGCAGTGCAGAGGGGGAATTCCGCTCGGGGGACATTCAGTACTTC	CSAEGEFRSGDIQYF
.	TRBV11-3	.	TRBJ2-3	TGTGCCAGCAGCCTCCGAACAGGAGGAAGGATAGATAGGCAGTATTTT	CASSLRTGGRIDRQYF
.	TRBV28	many	TRBJ1-2	TGTGCCAGCAGTCCCACCCTTGGCTACACCTTC	CASSPTLGYTF
.	TRBV11-2	.	TRBJ1-2	.	CISSDPIQGPYGCTF
.	TRBV6-6	once	TRBJ1-2	TGTACCAGCAGTTCCCAATCTGGCCGGCCGAGGGATGGCTACACCTTC	CTSSSQSGRPRDGYTF
.	TRBV5-1	many	TRBJ2-7	TGCGCCAGCAGCTTGCGGGGGCCCCCCGTGGTCGAGCAGTACTTC	CASSLRGPPVVEQYF
.	TRBV11-2	few	TRBJ2-1	TGTGCCAGCAGCCCATCTTTGGCTAGCGTTTATGGGCAGTTCTTC	CASSPSLASVYGQFF
TRBD1	TRBV7-9	many	TRBJ2-7	TGTGCCAGCAGCTCAGACCTGGGACAGCTCTCCTACGAGCAGTACTTC	CASSSDLGQLSYEQYF
.	TRBV11-1	few	TRBJ2-1	TGTGCCAGCAGCCCACAGGGAGGAGCGCATAATGTGCAGTTCTTC	CASSPQGGAHNVQFF
TRBD2	TRBV10-2	.	TRBJ2-2	TGCGCCAGCAGCGATCTAGCGGGAGGGCCGAGGCACCGGGGAGCTGTTTTT	CASSDLAGGPRHRGAVF
.	TRBV4-2	.	TRBJ2-4	TGTGCCAGCAGCCTATCATGGACAGATAGAGGAGCCAAAAACATTCAGTACTTC	CASSLSWTDRGAKNIQYF
.	TRBV13	.	TRBJ2-2	TGTGCCAGCAGCCCCGACCAGGGAGCCCGGGAGCTGTTTTTT	CASSPDQGARELFF
TRBD1	TRBV11-2	.	TRBJ2-1	TGTGCCAGCAGGAGCATTCGGACAGGAGCGTACAATGAGCAGTTCTTC	CASRSIRTGAYNEQFF
.	TRBV4-1	medium-sized	TRBJ2-3	TGCGCCAGCAGCCAAGATCCGGGACCCAGCGATACGCAGTATTTT	CASSQDPGPSDTQYF
.	TRBV6-1	many	TRBJ2-7	TGTGCCAGCAGTGCAAGACAGTTCTCCCGCTGGGAGCAGTACTTC	CASSARQFSRWEQYF
TRBD2	TRBV2	.	TRBJ2-7	TGTGCCAGCGAGAAGTTGGCGGGGGGCGTGGGCTCCTACGAGCAGTACTTC	CASEKLAGGVGSYEQYF
.	TRBV5-5	many	TRBJ2-6	TGTGCCAGCAGCGGCGCCCACTCTGGGGCCAACGTCCTGACTTTC	CASSGAHSGANVLTF
.	TRBV11-3	.	TRBJ2-1	TGTGCCAGCAGCTCCCGACCCGGGGAGTGCAATGAGCAGTTCTTT	CASSSRPGECNEQFF
TRBD2	TRBV11-3	.	TRBJ2-1	TGTGCCAGCAGCCTAGGTCTAGCGGGGGATGACCAGTTCTTC	CASSLGLAGDDQFF
TRBD1	TRBV20-1	.	TRBJ1-1	TGCAGTGTGACAGGGATAGGCTTGAGTACTGAAGCTTTCTTT	CSVTGIGLSTEAFF
.	TRBV11-2	few	TRBJ2-3	TGTGCCAGTAGTCCTCTAAGCGCGGCAGATATGCAGTATTTT	CASSPLSAADMQYF
.	TRBV11-1	.	TRBJ2-1	TGTGTCAGCAGCTTAAGAGTCCCGCCGACGGGTGACAATGAGCAGTTCTTC	CVSSLRVPPTGDNEQFF
.	TRBV27	.	TRBJ1-6	TGTGCCAGCAGTTTAAGGCCGGGGATGGGTTCACCCCTCCACTTT	CASSLRPGMGSPLHF
TRBD2	TRBV20-1	few	TRBJ2-5	TGCAGTGCCCTAGTGGCGGGGGAACAGGATGAGACCCAGTACTTC	CSALVAGEQDETQYF
TRBD1	TRBV6-5	many	TRBJ1-6	TGTGCCAGCAGTTACAAGGGACAGGGTAGATCACCCCTCCACTTT	CASSYKGQGRSPLHF
TRBD1	TRBV5-1	many	TRBJ2-5	TGCGCCAGCAGCTGGGACAGGGTGAAAGAGACCCAGTACTTC	CASSWDRVKETQYF
.	TRBV7-9	.	TRBJ2-1	TGTGCCAGCAGCTACCTGGACCACTCAACGTACACTGAGCAGTTCTTC	CASSYLDHSTYTEQFF
.	TRBV11-2	.	TRBJ2-7	TGTGCCAGCCGTCGGTTTCCCTCCCACGAGCAATACTTC	CASRRFPSHEQYF